These 6 T cell receptor beta chains came from one sample sequenced in a study of graft-versus-host responses after intestinal transplantation. The data were produced by immunoSEQ multiplex PCR, yet TCRdb's version contains in-frame clones alone and is incomplete. The sample lists around 23,000 clones, roughly 72% occurring once. Tissue from the graft was processed to free its intraepithelial and lamina propria lymphocytes. The sample was ileum tissue, taken 12 days after intestinal transplant. These receptors all come from a human patient who received an intestinal transplant, so some T cells may come from the graft donor.

The J gene is TRBJ2-7, the V gene TRBV6-5, with 7 bases fitting TRBD1. The CDR3 has 11 residues. Per the germline V gene, CDR1 is MNHEY and CDR2 is SVGAGI. V shed 8 bases, J shed 6 bases, and the junction held 4 bases outside the gene matches. The CDR3 loop is CASGQGVEQYF. The CDR3 coding sequence is TGTGCCAGCGGGCAGGGGGTCGAGCAGTACTTC.

This clone has just a few counts. The V and J genes are TRBV7-9 and TRBJ1-1; D is undetermined. With 8 bases removed from V and 1 base from J, the gap between germline ends came to 5 bases. In germline, CDR1 is SEHNR, CDR2 FQNEAQ (reference sequence). This CDR3 is 11 amino acids long. The chain's CDR3 is CASRGNTEAFF. The CDR3 DNA reads as TGTGCCAGCCGGGGGAACACTGAAGCTTTCTTT. The full variable domain, in which reference TRBV7-9 and TRBJ1-1 provide the parts outside the CDR3, is DTGVSQNPRHKITKRGQNVTFRCDPISEHNRLYWYRQTLGQGPEFLTYFQNEAQLEKSRLLSDRFSAERPKGSFSTLEIQRTEQGDSAMYLCASRGNTEAFFGQGTRLTVV.

The V gene is TRBV7-2, the J gene TRBJ1-2, with a possible D match to TRBD1 (6 bases). The CDR3 sequence is 15 residues long. CDR1 is SGHTA and CDR2 is FQGNSA in the germline V gene. V gave up 3 bases and J gave up 4 bases, with 15 bases separating them. In DNA, the CDR3 is TGTGCCAGCAGCTTCCCGGACAGAACTTTCTATGGCTACACCTTC. Encoded protein: CASSFPDRTFYGYTF.

The DNA for the CDR3 is TGTGCCAGCTCACCGGACAGGCTTTACTATGGCTACACCTTC. Residues: CASSPDRLYYGYTF. The V and J genes are TRBV18 and TRBJ1-2; 7 positions match TRBD1. J gave up 3 bases and V 3 bases, and 4 bases lay outside the gene matches. Germline CDR1 reads KGHSH; CDR2 reads LQKENI. The CDR3 has 14 amino acids.

The chain carries TRBV6-1 and TRBJ1-3, with D unresolved. V lost 7 bases and J 4 bases, leaving 14 bases between the germline ends. The CDR3 length is 14 residues. Germline V gene sequence: CDR1 MNHNS, CDR2 SASEGT. The CDR3 sequence: CASKESLGGNTIYF. For the CDR3, the DNA is TGTGCCAGCAAGGAGTCTCTCGGGGGAAACACCATATATTTT.

The chain employs TRBV7-9 and TRBJ2-1; possible D gene TRBD2, 6 bases. The germline V gene has CDR1 SEHNR and CDR2 FQNEAQ (reference sequence). CDR3 length: 18 amino acids. V lost 6 bases to trimming and J lost 5 bases, with 26 bases between them. DNA for the CDR3: TGTGCCAGCAGACCCGGGACTCTGGTCGGTGTGGGTGACAATGAGCAGTTCTTC. Translated, it gives CASRPGTLVGVGDNEQFF.